The next 7 T cell receptor beta chains were all read from a single sample in a study of blood T cell repertoires in COVID-19. Some clones are missing from TCRdb's copy, which holds only in-frame ones; the method was immunoSEQ multiplex PCR. The sample shows about 520,000 clones, approximately 85% of them seen only once. What was sequenced was peripheral blood. These receptors were taken from a human donor in a cohort sampled during active COVID-19.

CDR3 DNA: TGTGCCACCAGTGATCAGCAGGGGATAGCCCAGCATTTT. Protein: CATSDQQGIAQHF. The chain has TRBV24-1 and TRBJ1-5; TRBD1 is a possible D gene (6 bases). The germline V gene encodes CDR1 KGHDR and CDR2 SFDVKD. Trimming pared 3 bases from V and 11 bases from J, leaving 13 bases between. The CDR3 extends over 13 amino acids.

Many counts were recorded for this clone. The gene calls are TRBV28 and TRBJ1-2, with D possibly matching TRBD1 (5 bases). Trimming removed 7 bases from V and 2 bases from J, with 17 bases in between. The CDR3 runs to 15 residues. Per germline, CDR1 MDHEN and CDR2 SYDVKM. CDR3 sequence (DNA): TGTGCCAGCAAGGGTGGGGGGGAAATAAACTATGGCTACACCTTC. The encoded protein is CASKGGGEINYGYTF.

Note on this clone: This same CDR3 is encoded by further DNA sequences in the sample. This chain joins TRBV29-1 and TRBJ2-5; 7 bases agree with TRBD1. Germline CDR1 SQVTM, CDR2 ANQGSEA. The V segment lost 4 bases and the J segment 1 base; nucleotides outside the gene matches: 6. The CDR3 length is 14 residues. The CDR3 is CSVARDRVQETQYF. For the CDR3, the DNA is TGCAGCGTTGCCCGAGACAGGGTCCAAGAGACCCAGTACTTC.

V gene TRBV7-6 combines with J gene TRBJ2-3; 10 bases line up with TRBD2. Germline CDR1 is SGHVS and CDR2 is FNYEAQ. The CDR3 has 15 amino acids. V lost 5 bases and J lost 2; bases outside the gene matches: 4. The CDR3 here is CASSRTSGNTDTQYF. CDR3 nucleotides: TGTGCCAGCAGCCGAACTAGCGGGAACACAGATACGCAGTATTTT.

This clone was counted ten times or more. The chain links TRBV5-5 to TRBJ1-2; D remains unclear. Trimming cost V 0 bases and J 8 bases, with 17 bases left between them. Germline-derived CDR1 and CDR2 are SGHKS and YYEKEE (reference sequence). This CDR3 has 15 amino acids. CDR3 in DNA: TGTGCCAGCAGCTTGGCCTTGAGCACACTGGGCGGCTACACCTTC. It yields the protein CASSLALSTLGGYTF.

The V call is TRBV5-1, the J call TRBJ1-5, with D unresolved. Looked up from germline, CDR1 is SGHRS and CDR2 is YFSETQ. The CDR3 consists of 15 residues. Trimming shortened V by 0 bases and J by 0 bases, and 7 bases separated the two germline ends. This CDR3 reads CASSLGGTSNQPQHF. DNA of the CDR3: TGCGCCAGCAGCTTGGGAGGTACTAGCAATCAGCCCCAGCATTTT.

The rearrangement joins TRBV6-5 to TRBJ1-2; D is unclear. The germline V gene has CDR1 MNHEY and CDR2 SVGAGI. The CDR3 is 14 residues long. The ends were cut back, 5 bases at V and 2 bases at J, with 12 bases in the middle. CDR3 amino acids: CASSQRRENYGYTF. The CDR3, as DNA: TGTGCCAGCAGTCAACGGAGGGAGAACTATGGCTACACCTTC.